This TCR beta chain was found in a study of T-cell reconstitution after alpha-beta-depleted transplantation in children. The TCRbeta library was prepared with unique molecular identifiers. TCRdb re-derived calls from the PCR reads in MiXCR, one entry per CDR3 protein. The repertoire consists of 200,000 to 250,000 distinct CDR3 sequences, with 20% to 30% occurring once and the leading ten covering about 5%. V gave up 2 bases and J gave up 3 bases, with 11 bases separating them. Germline V gives CDR1 LNHNV, CDR2 YYDKDF (reference sequence). The CDR3 has 15 amino acids. The rearrangement joins TRBV15 to TRBJ2-1; unclear D gene. Sample: PBMCs, mostly from graft donor cells, taken 360 days after TCRalphabeta/CD19-depleted stem cell transplant. The receptor was derived from a female patient aged 2-9 years who had a stem cell transplant for congenital amegakaryocytic thrombocytopenia, so the T cells may come from the graft donor. The CDR3 bases are TGTGCCACCAGCAGAAGCGTTTACGACTACAATGAGCAGTTCTTC. Translating gives CATSRSVYDYNEQFF.